Listed below are T cell receptor beta chains from one sample, sequenced in a study of OX40 agonist ivuxolimab in advanced cancers. Here immunoSEQ multiplex PCR was the method, and the copy in TCRdb shows in-frame clones only, minus some. The sample records about 23,000 clones, around four fifths being singletons. This material consisted of CD4+ or CD8+ T cells sorted from blood, taken in a trial of the OX40 agonist ivuxolimab. These receptors all come from an adult with an advanced solid tumor such as melanoma, head and neck, liver or kidney cancer. Both conserved end residues are part of each CDR3. Each record gives: V gene, CDR3 length, J gene, CDR3 protein.

V: TRBV14; length: 18; J: TRBJ2-6; CDR3: CASSDPGEFRAGANVLTF
V: TRBV5-5; length: 13; J: TRBJ2-7; CDR3: CASSFRGAGEQYF
V: TRBV27; length: 14; J: TRBJ2-7; CDR3: CASAGRRGRDEQYF
V: TRBV4-2; length: 15; J: TRBJ1-2; CDR3: CASSPGLKGFYGYTF
V: TRBV12-5; length: 18; J: TRBJ2-3; CDR3: CASGLMVSGTGKLDTQYF
V: TRBV27; length: 12; J: TRBJ2-1; CDR3: CASSFSRNEQFF
V: TRBV6-5; length: 15; J: TRBJ2-2; CDR3: CASSYNTENTGELFF
V: TRBV11-2; length: 16; J: TRBJ1-1; CDR3: CASSLGISDYEGPAFF
V: TRBV7-8; length: 15; J: TRBJ1-1; CDR3: CASSLSVRGNTEAFF
V: TRBV7-9; length: 14; J: TRBJ2-5; CDR3: CASSIRRPQETQYF
V: TRBV7-9; length: 14; J: TRBJ2-2; CDR3: CASSSPSGTGELFF
V: TRBV7-8; length: 13; J: TRBJ2-1; CDR3: CASSLEGRGEQFF
V: TRBV15; length: 17; J: TRBJ1-6; CDR3: CATSRAPDRTYNSPLHF
V: TRBV19; length: 14; J: TRBJ2-1; CDR3: CASSIDGVYNEQFF
V: TRBV13; length: 15; J: TRBJ2-3; CDR3: CASSLSQVGADTQYF
V: TRBV15; length: 17; J: TRBJ2-7; CDR3: CATSRVGTSGLTYEQYF
V: TRBV4-1; length: 14; J: TRBJ1-1; CDR3: CASSLGQGGTEAFF
V: TRBV4-3; length: 14; J: TRBJ2-7; CDR3: CASSQVIQGYEQYF
V: TRBV28; length: 16; J: TRBJ2-7; CDR3: CASSESGEESLREQYF
V: TRBV25-1; length: 15; J: TRBJ1-3; CDR3: CASSDRTGAGNTIYF
V: TRBV6-6; length: 14; J: TRBJ1-2; CDR3: CASSLQGVGYGYTF
V: TRBV5-1; length: 14; J: TRBJ2-3; CDR3: CASSLELRRDTQYF
V: TRBV27; length: 13; J: TRBJ2-5; CDR3: CASRTSGVETQYF
V: TRBV23-1; length: 15; J: TRBJ2-1; CDR3: CASSPWGGHNNEQFF
V: TRBV15; length: 12; J: TRBJ1-5; CDR3: CATSPGAEPQHF
V: TRBV13; length: 15; J: TRBJ2-7; CDR3: CASSLGAGRVVEQYF
V: TRBV13; length: 15; J: TRBJ2-1; CDR3: CASSRKDRNYNEQFF
V: TRBV7-2; length: 17; J: TRBJ1-4; CDR3: CASSLAGEGRFNEKLFF
V: TRBV7-9; length: 18; J: TRBJ2-6; CDR3: CASSLIDRSYSGANVLTF
V: TRBV7-9; length: 14; J: TRBJ1-1; CDR3: CASSYPTGGASAFF
V: TRBV7-7; length: 12; J: TRBJ2-1; CDR3: CASSLTGNEQFF
V: TRBV14; length: 14; J: TRBJ2-2; CDR3: CASSLLQLTGELFF
V: TRBV6-1; length: 14; J: TRBJ1-2; CDR3: CASSARRGADGYTF
V: TRBV5-1; length: 15; J: TRBJ2-5; CDR3: CASSRTDRVQETQYF
V: TRBV5-1; length: 15; J: TRBJ1-2; CDR3: CASSLEGHPPDGYTF
V: TRBV11-3; length: 13; J: TRBJ2-5; CDR3: CASSPRGRETQYF
V: TRBV25-1; length: 13; J: TRBJ2-7; CDR3: CASSEGQAYEQYF
V: TRBV7-2; length: 15; J: TRBJ2-3; CDR3: CASSQLGLAGDTQYF
V: TRBV14; length: 12; J: TRBJ2-7; CDR3: CASSPTGYEQYF
V: TRBV7-9; length: 12; J: TRBJ2-1; CDR3: CASSFRTVEQFF
V: TRBV4-3; length: 18; J: TRBJ1-4; CDR3: CASSQDNGVYATNEKLFF
V: TRBV19; length: 13; J: TRBJ2-7; CDR3: CASSKGQGLEQYF
V: TRBV6-1; length: 15; J: TRBJ1-3; CDR3: CASSLGQTAGNTIYF
V: TRBV5-5; length: 14; J: TRBJ2-7; CDR3: CASSPGTGFYEQYF
V: TRBV23-1; length: 18; J: TRBJ2-7; CDR3: CASSQYGTGGLACYEQYF
V: TRBV5-4; length: 14; J: TRBJ1-1; CDR3: CASSRRSRNTEAFF
V: TRBV4-2; length: 13; J: .; CDR3: CASSQGDNYEQYF
V: TRBV7-9; length: 16; J: TRBJ1-2; CDR3: CASSHGTGDFVYGYTF